This T cell receptor (beta chain) came from a study of T cells in women clearing cervical HPV infection. The CDR3 spans 12 residues. CDR1 GTSNPN and CDR2 SVGIG come from the germline V gene (reference sequence). As regards this clone: The sequence runs out 3 residues before the end of the CDR3; the remainder is reconstructed from the germline J gene.

The table came from immunoSEQ multiplex PCR; TCRdb's copy has only in-frame clones and leaves some out. The table lists tens of thousands of clones. The V call is TRBV30, the J call TRBJ1-1, with 9 bases that match TRBD1. The TCR was taken from a woman aged 18 to 75 with a cervical HPV16 infection that either progressed to CIN3+ or cleared (not recorded which). Sequencing was carried out using blood buffy coat. The CDR3 protein is CAWSRTGAGAFF. The sequenced part of the CDR3 DNA is TGTGCCTGGAGCAGGACAGGGGCCGGA.